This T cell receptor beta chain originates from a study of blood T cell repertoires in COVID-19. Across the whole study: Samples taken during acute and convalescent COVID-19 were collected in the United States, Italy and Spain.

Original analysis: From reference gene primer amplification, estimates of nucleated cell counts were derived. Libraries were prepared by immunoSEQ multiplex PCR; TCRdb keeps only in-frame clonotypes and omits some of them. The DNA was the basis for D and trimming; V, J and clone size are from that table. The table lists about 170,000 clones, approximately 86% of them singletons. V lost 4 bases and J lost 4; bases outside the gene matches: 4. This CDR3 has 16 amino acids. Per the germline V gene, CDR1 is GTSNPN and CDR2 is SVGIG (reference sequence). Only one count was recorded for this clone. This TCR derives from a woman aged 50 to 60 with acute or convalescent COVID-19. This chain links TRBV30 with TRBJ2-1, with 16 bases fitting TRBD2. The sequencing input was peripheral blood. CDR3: CAWIGTSGRAYNEQFF. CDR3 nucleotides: TGTGCCTGGATCGGGACTAGCGGGAGGGCATACAATGAGCAGTTCTTC.